This is a list of T cell receptor beta chains from one sample in a study of cytotoxic CD8 clonotypes in ibrutinib-treated CLL. TCRdb's table, derived via immunoSEQ multiplex PCR, lists solely in-frame clones and lacks some. The sample contains around 70,000 clones, less than 90% of which appear only once. Material: PBMCs, obtained after 24 months of ibrutinib treatment. Every receptor here comes from a human donor with chronic lymphocytic leukemia. CDR3s include the opening cysteine and the closing phenylalanine or tryptophan. D genes are given only for firm matches. Where a row states a size, it is once, few, many or the class of an expanded clone; other rows omit it.

abundance	v_gene	d_gene	j_gene	CDR3nt	CDR3aa
-	TRBV6-6	-	TRBJ2-3	TGTGCCAGCAATCGAGCGGACGGCACAGATACGCAGTATTTT	CASNRADGTDTQYF
-	TRBV7-9	TRBD2	TRBJ2-3	TGTGCCAGCAGCCGTAGCCCGATGTCGAGCGGGAGGGGGGATACGCAGTATTTT	CASSRSPMSSGRGDTQYF
-	TRBV19	TRBD2	TRBJ2-1	TGTCCCCGCCCCGCGGGAGGGCCAGGTGATGAGCAGTTCTTC	CPRPAGGPGDEQFF
once	TRBV27	TRBD1	TRBJ2-3	TGTGCCAGCAGTACCTCGGGACAGACCACAGATACGCAGTATTTT	CASSTSGQTTDTQYF
-	TRBV28	-	TRBJ1-6	TGTGCCAGCAGTCCCCACAATCTCCTCCACTTT	CASSPHNLLHF
-	TRBV28	TRBD2	TRBJ2-3	TGTGCCAGCAGTCTAGCGGCTAAGCTGGATACGCAGTATTTT	CASSLAAKLDTQYF
few	TRBV10-3	-	TRBJ1-5	TGTGCCAGTACAGGGTTAGGTCAGCCCCAGCATTTT	CASTGLGQPQHF
-	TRBV6-1	-	TRBJ2-7	TGTGCCAGCAACACAGTAGCTAGCGACTACGAGCAGTACTTC	CASNTVASDYEQYF
once	TRBV10-3	-	TRBJ1-2	TGTGCCGCCCGGGGAGGGCGTAACTATGGCTACACCTTC	CAARGGRNYGYTF
-	TRBV7-9	TRBD1	TRBJ2-3	TGTGCCAGCAGCTCCGATTCAGGACAGGGGTTGGATACGCAGTATTTT	CASSSDSGQGLDTQYF